The 23 T cell receptor beta chains below come from one sample, sequenced in a study of T cell responses to AZD1222 COVID-19 vaccine. Profiled with immunoSEQ multiplex PCR; TCRdb holds only in-frame clones, not every one. The sample comprises 150,000 or so clones, 85% to 95% of which are singletons, and approximately 1.4% rests with the top ten. The sequencing used peripheral blood, collected 28 days after the second AZD1222 dose. These receptor sequences come from an adult who received the AZD1222 COVID-19 vaccine.

This clone was observed a single time. This chain connects TRBV11-2 to TRBJ2-2, with TRBD1 matching over 10 bases. The length of the CDR3 is 16 residues. Germline V CDR1 and CDR2: SGHAT, FQNNGV. With V trimmed by 5 bases and J by 6 bases, 9 bases remained unmatched. The CDR3 coding sequence is TGTGCCAGCAGCGTCCGGGACAGGGGTCCCCCCGGGGAGCTGTTTTTT. The encoded protein is CASSVRDRGPPGELFF. The full variable domain, its missing parts supplied by reference TRBV11-2 and TRBJ2-2, is EAGVAQSPRYKIIEKRQSVAFWCNPISGHATLYWYQQILGQGPKLLIQFQNNGVVDDSQLPKDRFSAERLKGVDSTLKIQPAKLEDSAVYLCASSVRDRGPPGELFFGEGSRLTVL.

The chain uses TRBV7-9 and TRBJ1-1, with D hard to call. The V end lost 2 bases, the J end lost 4 bases, and 2 bases lay between the germline ends. Germline V CDR1 and CDR2: SEHNR, FQNEAQ (reference sequence). The CDR3 is 11 amino acids. The CDR3 loop reads CASSLTTEAFF. DNA of the CDR3: TGTGCCAGCAGCTTAACCACTGAAGCTTTCTTT.

CDR3 residues: CASSISTGPYEQYF. The CDR3 DNA reads TGTGCCAGCAGCATCTCGACAGGACCCTACGAGCAGTACTTC. This chain joins TRBV11-2 and TRBJ2-7; D is possibly TRBD1 (6 bases). Looked up from germline, CDR1 is SGHAT and CDR2 is FQNNGV. V was cut by 5 bases and J by 2 bases, with 13 bases left in between. The CDR3 contains 14 residues.

This chain links TRBV7-9 with TRBJ2-3; D may match TRBD1 or TRBD2 (5 bases each). Germline-derived CDR1 and CDR2 are SEHNR and FQNEAQ (reference sequence). This CDR3 has 16 amino acids. Trimming removed 6 bases from V and 5 bases from J, with 21 bases in between. In DNA, the CDR3 is TGTGCCAGCAGAAGAGGGACGCCTGAAGGTCTAGATACGCAGTATTTT. It yields the protein CASRRGTPEGLDTQYF.

This sequence joins TRBV7-6 and TRBJ2-7, with 8 bases fitting TRBD2. Germline values: CDR1 SGHVS, CDR2 FNYEAQ. J lost 6 bases, V lost 6 bases, and 13 bases had no gene match. This CDR3 has 15 residues. CDR3 coding DNA: TGTGCCAGCAGTTCGTTAGGGACTAGGGAATCCGAGCAGTACTTC. This translates into CASSSLGTRESEQYF.

In DNA, the CDR3 is TGTGCCAGCAGACCAGGGGGAGAGAACTATGGCTACACCTTC. The encoded protein is CASRPGGENYGYTF. The chain couples TRBV27 to TRBJ1-2; 7 bases match TRBD1. Germline V gene sequence: CDR1 MNHEY, CDR2 SMNVEV (reference sequence). J lost 2 bases, V lost 6 bases, and 6 bases had no gene match. The CDR3 sequence is 14 residues long.

The chain has TRBV4-1 and TRBJ1-2; D is undetermined. V lost 4 bases and J lost 4, with 19 bases in between. The CDR3 contains 16 residues. CDR1 is MGHRA and CDR2 is YSYEKL in the germline V gene. CDR3 sequence (DNA): TGCGCCAGCAGCCGAGATGACGGACCCGTTGTCTATGGCTACACCTTC. Encoded protein: CASSRDDGPVVYGYTF.

The V gene is TRBV4-1, the J gene TRBJ1-5, with 7 bases matching TRBD1. Germline values: CDR1 MGHRA, CDR2 YSYEKL. CDR3 length: 14 amino acids. Trimming removed 3 bases from V and 7 bases from J; junction bases left unmatched: 6. CDR3 sequence (DNA): TGCGCCAGCAGCCACACAGGGGTGGGGCAGCCCCAGCATTTT. This translates into CASSHTGVGQPQHF.

V and J are TRBV5-1 and TRBJ2-3; 7 positions agree with TRBD2. Looked up from germline, CDR1 is SGHRS and CDR2 is YFSETQ. With 3 bases clipped from V and 0 bases from J, the junction kept 10 bases outside the gene matches. The CDR3 spans 17 residues. Here the CDR3 reads CASSSGLLALSTDTQYF. CDR3 nucleotides: TGCGCCAGCAGCTCCGGCCTACTAGCGCTTAGCACAGATACGCAGTATTTT. The whole variable domain, filled in from reference TRBV5-1 and TRBJ2-3, reads KAGVTQTPRYLIKTRGQQVTLSCSPISGHRSVSWYQQTPGQGLQFLFEYFSETQRNKGNFPGRFSGRQFSNSRSEMNVSTLELGDSALYLCASSSGLLALSTDTQYFGPGTRLTVL.

The chain couples TRBV4-2 to TRBJ1-1; maybe TRBD1 (6 bases). Germline V gene data show CDR1 as LGHNA and CDR2 as YNFKEQ. Between the trimmed V and J ends, which lost 0 bases and 0 bases, there was a span of 11 bases. This CDR3 comprises 16 residues. The CDR3 sequence is CASSQDLDRMNTEAFF. The CDR3 DNA follows: TGTGCCAGCAGCCAAGACTTGGACAGAATGAACACTGAAGCTTTCTTT.

J is TRBJ1-6 and V is TRBV11-2; D unresolved. CDR3 length: 12 residues. V was pared by 5 bases and J by 9 bases, with 8 bases between. Per the germline V gene, CDR1 is SGHAT and CDR2 is FQNNGV. CDR3 residues: CASSRISSPLHF. The CDR3 DNA reads as TGTGCCAGCAGCCGAATAAGTTCACCCCTCCACTTT.

In DNA, the CDR3 is TGTGCCAGCAGCTTAGGCCTAGCGGGGGGAGCTGAGCAGTTCTTC. It specifies CASSLGLAGGAEQFF. V is TRBV7-2 and J is TRBJ2-1, with 11 bases fitting TRBD2. The CDR3 length is 15 residues. The V gene end was trimmed by 1 base and the J gene end by 9 bases; junction bases not matched to a gene: 5. Germline-derived CDR1 and CDR2 are SGHTA and FQGNSA. The full variable domain, its missing parts supplied by reference TRBV7-2 and TRBJ2-1, is GAGVSQSPSNKVTEKGKDVELRCDPISGHTALYWYRQSLGQGLEFLIYFQGNSAPDKSGLPSDRFSAERTGGSVSTLTIQRTQQEDSAVYLCASSLGLAGGAEQFFGPGTRLTVL.

The count of this clone is one. The chain couples TRBV15 to TRBJ1-5; no firm D call. Trimming took off 1 base at V and 9 bases at J, with 19 bases between the two ends. The CDR3 extends over 16 amino acids. Germline assignment: CDR1 LNHNV and CDR2 YYDKDF (reference sequence). DNA for the CDR3: TGTGCCACCAGCAGAGCCCCCGCCAGCCAAGGCCGGCCCCAGCATTTT. Residues: CATSRAPASQGRPQHF.

J is TRBJ1-3 and V is TRBV5-1; 9 bases agree with TRBD1. V trimming: 4 bases; J trimming: 0 bases; junction bases outside the gene matches: 8. The CDR3 loop spans 17 amino acids. From germline, CDR1 is SGHRS and CDR2 YFSETQ. The CDR3 sequence: CASSLAGQGFSGNTIYF. DNA for the CDR3: TGCGCCAGCAGCCTGGCTGGACAGGGGTTCTCTGGAAACACCATATATTTT.

The count of this clone is one. V is TRBV15 and J is TRBJ2-5; 9 nucleotides agree with TRBD1. This CDR3 spans 19 amino acids. V gave up 0 bases and J gave up 1 base; unmatched junction bases: 12. Per germline, CDR1 LNHNV and CDR2 YYDKDF (reference sequence). This chain's CDR3 is CATSRDFRTGVLLQETQYF. The CDR3 nucleotides read TGTGCCACCAGCAGAGATTTCAGGACAGGGGTGCTCCTCCAAGAGACCCAGTACTTC. Full variable domain (outside the CDR3, taken from reference TRBV15 and TRBJ2-5): DAMVIQNPRYQVTQFGKPVTLSCSQTLNHNVMYWYQQKSSQAPKLLFHYYDKDFNNEADTPDNFQSRRPNTSFCFLDIRSPGLGDTAMYLCATSRDFRTGVLLQETQYFGPGTRLLVL.

The J gene is TRBJ1-1, the V gene TRBV3-1 (or the pseudogene TRBV3-2); no clear D. Trimming stripped 0 bases from V and 3 bases from J, with 8 bases between. Germline CDR1 and CDR2: LGHDT and YNNKEL (reference sequence). CDR3 length equals 14 residues. This CDR3 reads CASSQESDYTEAFF. The CDR3 DNA follows: TGTGCCAGCAGCCAAGAGTCAGACTACACTGAAGCTTTCTTT.

J is TRBJ1-2 and V is TRBV15, with a weak D call TRBD1 (6 bases). The CDR3 is 13 amino acids. Germline-derived CDR1 and CDR2 are LNHNV and YYDKDF (reference sequence). V was pared by 2 bases and J by 4 bases, with 8 bases between. The CDR3, as DNA: TGTGCCACCAGCAGACAGGGGACCTATGGCTACACCTTC. This translates into CATSRQGTYGYTF.

V is TRBV6-5 and J is TRBJ1-1; unclear D gene. V was pared by 7 bases and J by 0 bases, with 15 bases between. From germline, CDR1 is MNHEY and CDR2 SVGAGI. The CDR3 has 15 amino acids. This CDR3 is CASIAGYLMNTEAFF. The CDR3 DNA sequence: TGTGCCAGCATCGCGGGGTATCTAATGAACACTGAAGCTTTCTTT.

V usage is TRBV5-1 and J usage is TRBJ2-2, with 10 bases aligning to TRBD1. The J segment lost 5 bases and the V segment lost 6 bases, leaving 10 bases of the junction unmatched. The CDR3 is 16 amino acids. The germline V gene encodes CDR1 SGHRS and CDR2 YFSETQ. The CDR3 reads CASTPDRGDRTGELFF. CDR3 nucleotide sequence: TGCGCCAGCACCCCGGACAGGGGGGATAGGACCGGGGAGCTGTTTTTT.

This clone was detected a few times. The gene calls are TRBV6-5 and TRBJ1-1; D gene uncertain. Trimming removed 7 bases from V and 1 base from J, with 10 bases in between. CDR1 MNHEY and CDR2 SVGAGI come from the germline V gene. The CDR3 spans 13 residues. The chain's CDR3 is CASMERPNTEAFF. The CDR3, as DNA: TGTGCCAGCATGGAGCGCCCGAACACTGAAGCTTTCTTT.

This chain uses TRBV9 with TRBJ2-3, with D hard to call. CDR3 length equals 14 residues. Looked up from germline, CDR1 is SGDLS and CDR2 is YYNGEE. V was cut by 0 bases and J by 2 bases, with 7 bases left in between. The CDR3: CASSVAAATDTQYF. The CDR3 DNA sequence: TGTGCCAGCAGCGTAGCAGCAGCCACAGATACGCAGTATTTT.

The chain recombines TRBV30 with TRBJ2-7; 12 bases align to TRBD1. J was trimmed by 5 bases and V by 5 bases; bases with no gene match: 4. The CDR3 runs 13 residues. In germline, CDR1 is GTSNPN, CDR2 SVGIG (reference sequence). The CDR3 nucleotides are TGTGCCTGGGACCGGGACAGGGGGCACGAGCAGTACTTC. It codes for CAWDRDRGHEQYF.

This clone was counted between two and nine times. The CDR3 loop is CASSFGGRYNEQFF. CDR3 nucleotide sequence: TGTGCCAGCAGCTTCGGCGGGAGGTACAATGAGCAGTTCTTC. The V and J genes are TRBV5-4 and TRBJ2-1, with 8 bases fitting TRBD2. The CDR3 is made up of 14 amino acids. J lost 4 bases, V lost 2 bases, and 2 bases had no gene match. Germline V gene lookup returns CDR1 SGHNT and CDR2 YYREEE (reference sequence). Full variable domain (outside the CDR3, taken from reference TRBV5-4 and TRBJ2-1): ETGVTQSPTHLIKTRGQQVTLRCSSQSGHNTVSWYQQALGQGPQFIFQYYREEENGRGNFPPRFSGLQFPNYSSELNVNALELDDSALYLCASSFGGRYNEQFFGPGTRLTVL.